Listed below are T cell receptor beta chains from one sample, sequenced in a study of vaccination effects on CD4 cells after COVID-19. Antigens of these TCRs are unknown. Libraries were prepared by immunoSEQ multiplex PCR; TCRdb keeps only in-frame clonotypes and omits some of them. The table has 20,000 to 25,000 clones, 65% to 80% seen once. The sequenced sample was CD4+ T cells from PBMCs cultured without peptide, obtained before COVID-19 vaccination. The source of these receptors is a human donor who received a COVID-19 vaccine. CDR3s include the opening cysteine and the closing phenylalanine or tryptophan.

V	J	CDR3
TRBV6-5	TRBJ1-1	CASTERGNTEAFF
TRBV6-4	TRBJ2-3	CASSDGSTDTQYF
TRBV7-2	TRBJ2-3	CASSLAHGTAVDTQYF
TRBV10-2	TRBJ1-1	CASSFPGQGHTEAFF
TRBV7-2	TRBJ2-7	CASSLAISGRNEQYF
TRBV5-1	TRBJ1-1	CASTPSGTVNTEAFF
TRBV27	TRBJ2-2	CASSLRSGANTGELFF
TRBV9	TRBJ2-3	CASSVEGTHTDTQYF
TRBV19	TRBJ2-5	CASSTTGRETQYF
TRBV5-4	TRBJ1-2	CASTRGQGVGYGYTF
TRBV30	TRBJ1-6	CAFTGQPNSPLHF
TRBV6-6	TRBJ2-5	CASSRKGGGTQYF
TRBV7-9	TRBJ1-1	CASSLPPRTGMNTEAFF
TRBV28	TRBJ1-3	CASGVTGGAAIYF
TRBV29-1	TRBJ1-5	CSVGQAGGQPQHF
TRBV28	TRBJ2-2	CASSFPMRDYDTGELFF
TRBV19	TRBJ1-1	CASSAPRVNTEAFF
TRBV4-3	TRBJ2-1	CASSQYSGSSYNEQFF
TRBV7-2	TRBJ1-1	CASSSRDLNTEAFF
TRBV28	TRBJ2-7	CASSFLGQGEREQYF